The present entry profiles one T cell receptor (beta chain) with its context. The antigen remains undetermined. These data originate in a study of PD-1 blockade in classical Hodgkin lymphoma. Study-wide background: Nivolumab 3 mg/kg was given intravenously every 2 weeks.

Regarding the study as a whole: Significant TCR diversity gains by C4D1 occurred in CD4+ but not CD8+ cells. Newly diagnosed and completely responding patients shared comparable baseline diversity.

The repertoire was sequenced with immunoSEQ multiplex PCR; TCRdb's copy has only in-frame clones and lacks some. The table records over 35,000 clones, over 60% of them present only once. Every patient experienced relapse after autologous stem cell transplantation, and brentuximab vedotin exposure varied. CDR3 length equals 13 residues. Trimming cost V 8 bases and J 4 bases, with 14 bases left between them. Looked up from germline, CDR1 is LNHDA and CDR2 is SQIVND (reference sequence). This chain connects TRBV19 to TRBJ2-5; D uncertain. The clonotype was recovered from a human donor with classical Hodgkin lymphoma. The sample here was peripheral blood mononuclear cells (PBMCs), taken at baseline. The CDR3 region is CASALSGRETQYF. For the CDR3, the DNA is TGTGCCAGTGCCCTCTCAGGCAGAGAGACCCAGTACTTC.